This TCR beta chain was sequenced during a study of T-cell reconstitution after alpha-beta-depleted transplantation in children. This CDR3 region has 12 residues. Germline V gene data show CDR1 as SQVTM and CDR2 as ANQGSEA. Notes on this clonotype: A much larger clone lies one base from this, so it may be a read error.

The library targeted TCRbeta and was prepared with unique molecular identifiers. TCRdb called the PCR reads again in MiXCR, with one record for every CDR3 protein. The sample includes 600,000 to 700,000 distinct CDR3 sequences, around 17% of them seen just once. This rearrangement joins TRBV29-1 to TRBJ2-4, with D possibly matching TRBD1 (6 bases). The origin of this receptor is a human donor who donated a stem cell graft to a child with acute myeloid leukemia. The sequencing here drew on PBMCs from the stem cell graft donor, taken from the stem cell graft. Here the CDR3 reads CSVTLTGNIQHF. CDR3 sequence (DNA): TGCAGCGTGACCCTGACAGGAAACATTCAGCACTTC.